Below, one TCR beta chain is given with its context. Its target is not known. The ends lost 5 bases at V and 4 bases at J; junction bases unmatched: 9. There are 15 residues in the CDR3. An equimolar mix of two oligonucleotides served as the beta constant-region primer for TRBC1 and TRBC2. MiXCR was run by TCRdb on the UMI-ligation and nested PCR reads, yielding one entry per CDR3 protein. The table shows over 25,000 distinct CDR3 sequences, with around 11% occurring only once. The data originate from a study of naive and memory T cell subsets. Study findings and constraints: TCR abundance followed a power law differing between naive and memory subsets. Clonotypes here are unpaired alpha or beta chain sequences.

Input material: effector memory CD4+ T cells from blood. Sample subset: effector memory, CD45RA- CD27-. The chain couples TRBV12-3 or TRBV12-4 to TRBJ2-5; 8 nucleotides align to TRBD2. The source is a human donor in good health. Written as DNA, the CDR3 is TGTGCCAGCAGTCCCCTCAGGACTAGCCTAGAGACCCAGTACTTC. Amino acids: CASSPLRTSLETQYF.